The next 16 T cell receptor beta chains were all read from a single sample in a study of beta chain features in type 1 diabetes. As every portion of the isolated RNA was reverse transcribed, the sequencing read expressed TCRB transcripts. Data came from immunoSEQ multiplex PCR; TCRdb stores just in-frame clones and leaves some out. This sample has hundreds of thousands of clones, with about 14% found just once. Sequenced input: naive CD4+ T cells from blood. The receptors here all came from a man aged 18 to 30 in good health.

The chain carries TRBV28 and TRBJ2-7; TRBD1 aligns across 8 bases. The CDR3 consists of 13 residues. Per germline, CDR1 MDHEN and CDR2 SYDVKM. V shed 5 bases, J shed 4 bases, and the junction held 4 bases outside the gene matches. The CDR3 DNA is TGTGCCAGCAGTACCAGGGGGCCATACGAGCAGTACTTC. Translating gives CASSTRGPYEQYF.

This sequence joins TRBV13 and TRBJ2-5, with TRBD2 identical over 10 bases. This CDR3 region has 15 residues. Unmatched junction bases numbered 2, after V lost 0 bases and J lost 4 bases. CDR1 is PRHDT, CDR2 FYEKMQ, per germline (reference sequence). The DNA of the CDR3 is TGTGCCAGCAGCTTAGGAGCGGGGGGGCGAGAGACCCAGTACTTC. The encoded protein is CASSLGAGGRETQYF.

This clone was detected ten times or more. The CDR3 protein is CASSRHEQFF. The DNA of the CDR3 is TGTGCCAGCAGCCGGCATGAGCAGTTCTTC. This chain links TRBV7-9 with TRBJ2-1; D uncertain. The germline V and J ends were trimmed by 5 bases and 8 bases, with 4 bases remaining between them. Germline V lookup: CDR1 SEHNR, CDR2 FQNEAQ (reference sequence). The CDR3 is 10 residues long.

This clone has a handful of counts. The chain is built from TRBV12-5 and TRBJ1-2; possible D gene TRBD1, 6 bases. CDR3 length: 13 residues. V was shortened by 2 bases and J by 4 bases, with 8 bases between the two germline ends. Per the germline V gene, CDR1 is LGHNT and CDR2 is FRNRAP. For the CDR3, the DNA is TGTGCTAGTGGTTTGAGCAGGGGCTATGGCTACACCTTC. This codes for CASGLSRGYGYTF.

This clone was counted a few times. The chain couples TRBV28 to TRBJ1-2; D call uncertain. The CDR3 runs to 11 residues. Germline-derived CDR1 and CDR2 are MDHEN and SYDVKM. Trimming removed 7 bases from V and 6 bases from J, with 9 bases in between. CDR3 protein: CASMNLNGYTF. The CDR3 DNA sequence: TGTGCCAGCATGAATCTGAATGGCTACACCTTC.

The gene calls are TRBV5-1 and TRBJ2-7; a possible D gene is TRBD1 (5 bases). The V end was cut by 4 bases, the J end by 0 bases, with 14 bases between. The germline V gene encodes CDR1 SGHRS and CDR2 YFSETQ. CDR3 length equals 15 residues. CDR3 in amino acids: CASSTVGQGSYEQYF. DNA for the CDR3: TGCGCCAGCAGCACCGTCGGGCAGGGCTCCTACGAGCAGTACTTC.

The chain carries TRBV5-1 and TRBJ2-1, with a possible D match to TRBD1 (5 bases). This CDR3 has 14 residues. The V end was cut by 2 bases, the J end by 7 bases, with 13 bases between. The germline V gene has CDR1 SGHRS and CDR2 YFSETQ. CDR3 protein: CASSLGQGLNEQFF. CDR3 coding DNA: TGCGCCAGCAGCTTAGGGCAGGGTTTGAATGAGCAGTTCTTC.

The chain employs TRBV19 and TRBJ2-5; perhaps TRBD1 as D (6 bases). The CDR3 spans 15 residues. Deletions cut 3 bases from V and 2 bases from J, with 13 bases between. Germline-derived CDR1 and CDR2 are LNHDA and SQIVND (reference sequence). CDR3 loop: CASSILTGRQETQYF. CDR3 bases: TGTGCCAGTAGTATCCTCACAGGGCGACAAGAGACCCAGTACTTC.

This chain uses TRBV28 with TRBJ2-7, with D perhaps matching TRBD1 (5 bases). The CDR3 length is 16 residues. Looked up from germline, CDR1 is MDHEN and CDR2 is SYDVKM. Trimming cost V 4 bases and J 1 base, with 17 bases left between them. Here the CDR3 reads CASSSPGSKGSYEQYF. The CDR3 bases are TGTGCCAGCAGTTCCCCAGGGTCGAAGGGATCCTACGAGCAGTACTTC.

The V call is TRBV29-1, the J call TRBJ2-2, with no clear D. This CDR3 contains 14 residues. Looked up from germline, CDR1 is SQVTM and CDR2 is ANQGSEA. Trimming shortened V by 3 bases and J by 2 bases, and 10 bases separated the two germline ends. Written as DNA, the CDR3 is TGCAGCGTTGACTTGTGGGAAAACACCGGGGAGCTGTTTTTT. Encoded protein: CSVDLWENTGELFF.

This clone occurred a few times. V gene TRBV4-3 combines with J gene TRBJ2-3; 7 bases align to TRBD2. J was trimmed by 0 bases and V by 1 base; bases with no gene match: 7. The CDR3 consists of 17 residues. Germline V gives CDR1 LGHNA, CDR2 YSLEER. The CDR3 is CASSQGRAGSSTDTQYF. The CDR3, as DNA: TGCGCCAGCAGCCAAGGGAGAGCGGGGTCTAGCACAGATACGCAGTATTTT.

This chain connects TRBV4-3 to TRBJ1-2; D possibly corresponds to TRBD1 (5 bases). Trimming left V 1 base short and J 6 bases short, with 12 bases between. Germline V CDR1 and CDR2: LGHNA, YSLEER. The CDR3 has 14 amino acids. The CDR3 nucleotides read TGCGCCAGCAGCCAAGCCGTCCTAGGGGATGGCTACACCTTC. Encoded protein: CASSQAVLGDGYTF.

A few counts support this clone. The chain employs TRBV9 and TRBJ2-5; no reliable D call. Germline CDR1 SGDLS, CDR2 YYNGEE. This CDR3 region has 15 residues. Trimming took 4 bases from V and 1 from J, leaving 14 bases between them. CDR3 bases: TGTGCCAGCAGCCCAGGCCCCCAGCGCCAAGAGACCCAGTACTTC. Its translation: CASSPGPQRQETQYF.

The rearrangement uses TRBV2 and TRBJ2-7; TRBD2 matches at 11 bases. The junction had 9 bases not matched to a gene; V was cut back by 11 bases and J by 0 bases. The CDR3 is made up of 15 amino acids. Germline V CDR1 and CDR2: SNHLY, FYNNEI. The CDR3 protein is CAGTLAGGSSYEQYF. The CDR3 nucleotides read TGTGCCGGAACGTTAGCGGGGGGGAGCTCCTACGAGCAGTACTTC.

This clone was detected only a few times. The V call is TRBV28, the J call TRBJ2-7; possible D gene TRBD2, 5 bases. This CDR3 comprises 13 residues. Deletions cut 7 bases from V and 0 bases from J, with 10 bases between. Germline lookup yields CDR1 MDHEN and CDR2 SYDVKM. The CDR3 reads CASIHRGSYEQYF. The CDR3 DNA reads TGTGCCAGCATCCACCGGGGCTCCTACGAGCAGTACTTC.

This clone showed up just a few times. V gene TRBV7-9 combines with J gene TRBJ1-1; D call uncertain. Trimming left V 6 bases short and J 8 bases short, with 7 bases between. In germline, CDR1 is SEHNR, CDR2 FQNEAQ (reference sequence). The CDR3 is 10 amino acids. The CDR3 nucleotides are TGTGCCAGCAGTTTATACGAAGCTTTCTTT. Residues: CASSLYEAFF.